This T cell receptor (beta chain) emerged from a study of OX40 agonist ivuxolimab in advanced cancers. Background on the study: Prior anti-PD-1, anti-PD-L1 or anti-CTLA-4 therapy was allowed; roughly 40% had some.

Findings and limits, study-wide: The authors did not determine the antigen specificity of the expanded peripheral T cells.

Sequenced by immunoSEQ multiplex PCR; TCRdb stores in-frame clones only, minus some. The table has some 70,000 clones, roughly 90% seen once. The V end lost 6 bases, the J end lost 2 bases, and 14 bases lay between the germline ends. Germline V gives CDR1 SEHNR, CDR2 FQNEAQ (reference sequence). There are 14 residues in the CDR3. Comment on this clone: Its antigen remains unidentified.

This chain uses TRBV7-9 with TRBJ2-7, with a tentative D call TRBD1 (6 bases). The material was CD4+ or CD8+ T cells sorted from blood, obtained in a trial of the OX40 agonist ivuxolimab. The sequence derives from an adult with an advanced solid tumor such as melanoma, head and neck, liver or kidney cancer. As DNA, the CDR3 is TGTGCCAGCAGTCACAGGGCCACCCCCTACGAGCAGTACTTC. As protein: CASSHRATPYEQYF. The whole variable domain, remainder taken from reference TRBV7-9 and TRBJ2-7, is DTGVSQNPRHKITKRGQNVTFRCDPISEHNRLYWYRQTLGQGPEFLTYFQNEAQLEKSRLLSDRFSAERPKGSFSTLEIQRTEQGDSAMYLCASSHRATPYEQYFGPGTRLTVT.